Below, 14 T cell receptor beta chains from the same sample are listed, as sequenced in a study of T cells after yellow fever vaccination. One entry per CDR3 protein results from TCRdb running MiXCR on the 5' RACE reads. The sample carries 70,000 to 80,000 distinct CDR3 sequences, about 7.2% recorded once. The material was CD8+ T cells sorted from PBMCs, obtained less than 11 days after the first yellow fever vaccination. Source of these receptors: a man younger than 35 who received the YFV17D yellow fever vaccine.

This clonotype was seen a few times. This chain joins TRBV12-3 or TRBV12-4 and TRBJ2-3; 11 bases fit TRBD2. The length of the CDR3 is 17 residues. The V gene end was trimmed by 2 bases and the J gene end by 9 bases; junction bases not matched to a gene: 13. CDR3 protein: CASSLLAGGQNSGTQYF. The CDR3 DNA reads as TGTGCCAGCAGTTTACTAGCGGGGGGACAGAATTCTGGGACGCAGTATTTT.

Written as DNA, the CDR3 is TGTGCCAGCAGCGGAATGGGGGGAACTGAAGCTTTCTTT. Translation gives CASSGMGGTEAFF. The chain carries TRBV9 and TRBJ1-1; D might be TRBD1 (5 bases). The germline V gene has CDR1 SGDLS and CDR2 YYNGEE. The V end was cut by 3 bases, the J end by 5 bases, with 11 bases between. The CDR3 extends over 13 amino acids.

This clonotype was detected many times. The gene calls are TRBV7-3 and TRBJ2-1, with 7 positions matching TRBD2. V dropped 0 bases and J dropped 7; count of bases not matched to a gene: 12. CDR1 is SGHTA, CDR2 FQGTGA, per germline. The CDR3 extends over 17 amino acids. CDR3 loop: CASSLTAGEYPGNEQFF. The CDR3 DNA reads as TGTGCCAGCAGCTTAACCGCGGGGGAATACCCGGGGAATGAGCAGTTCTTC.

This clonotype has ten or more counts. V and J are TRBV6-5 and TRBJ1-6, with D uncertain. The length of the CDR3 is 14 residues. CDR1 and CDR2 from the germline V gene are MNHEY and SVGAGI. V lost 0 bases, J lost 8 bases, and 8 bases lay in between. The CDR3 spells CASSYSPADSPLHF. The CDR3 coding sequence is TGTGCCAGCAGTTACTCTCCAGCCGATTCACCCCTCCACTTT.

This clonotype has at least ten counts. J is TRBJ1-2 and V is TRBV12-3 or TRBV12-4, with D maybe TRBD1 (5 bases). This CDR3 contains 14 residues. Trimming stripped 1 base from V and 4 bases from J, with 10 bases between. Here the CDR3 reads CASSLGGPAYGYTF. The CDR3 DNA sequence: TGTGCCAGCAGTTTAGGGGGACCAGCCTATGGCTACACCTTC.

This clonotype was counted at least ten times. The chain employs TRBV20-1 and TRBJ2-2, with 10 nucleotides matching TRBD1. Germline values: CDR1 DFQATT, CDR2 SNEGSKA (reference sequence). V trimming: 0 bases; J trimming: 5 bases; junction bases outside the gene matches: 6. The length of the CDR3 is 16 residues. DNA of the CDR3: TGCAGTGCTAGAGATTGGGACAGGGGACTTACCGGGGAGCTGTTTTTT. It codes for CSARDWDRGLTGELFF.

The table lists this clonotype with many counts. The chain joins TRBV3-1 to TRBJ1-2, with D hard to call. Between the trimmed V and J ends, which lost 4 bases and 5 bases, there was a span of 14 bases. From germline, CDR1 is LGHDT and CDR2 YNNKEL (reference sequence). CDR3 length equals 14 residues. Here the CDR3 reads CASSPTGPSYGYTF. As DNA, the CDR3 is TGTGCCAGCAGCCCAACCGGCCCGTCGTATGGCTACACCTTC.

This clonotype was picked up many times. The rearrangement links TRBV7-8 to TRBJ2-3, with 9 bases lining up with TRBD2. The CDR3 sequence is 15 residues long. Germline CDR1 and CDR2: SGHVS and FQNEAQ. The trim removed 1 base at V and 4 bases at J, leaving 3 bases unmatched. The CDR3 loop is CASSLVGLAADTQYF. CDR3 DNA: TGTGCCAGCAGCTTAGTGGGACTAGCAGCAGATACGCAGTATTTT.

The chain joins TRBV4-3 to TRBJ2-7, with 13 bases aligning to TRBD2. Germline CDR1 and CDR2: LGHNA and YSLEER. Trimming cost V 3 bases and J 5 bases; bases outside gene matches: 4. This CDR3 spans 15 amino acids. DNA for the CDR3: TGCGCCAGCAGCCACTCGGGACTAGCGGGGCACGAGCAGTACTTC. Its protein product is CASSHSGLAGHEQYF.

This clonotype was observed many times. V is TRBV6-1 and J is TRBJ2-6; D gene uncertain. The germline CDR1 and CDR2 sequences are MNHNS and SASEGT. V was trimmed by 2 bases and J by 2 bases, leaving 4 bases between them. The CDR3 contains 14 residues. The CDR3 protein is CASSELAGANVLTF. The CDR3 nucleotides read TGTGCCAGCAGTGAACTAGCTGGGGCCAACGTCCTGACTTTC.

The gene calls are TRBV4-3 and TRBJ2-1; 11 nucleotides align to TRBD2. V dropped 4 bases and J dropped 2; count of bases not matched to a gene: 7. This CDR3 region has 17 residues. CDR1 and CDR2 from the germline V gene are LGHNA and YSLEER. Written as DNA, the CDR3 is TGCGCCAGCAGCCCTAATAGCGGGGGGGGAACCTACAATGAGCAGTTCTTC. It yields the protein CASSPNSGGGTYNEQFF.

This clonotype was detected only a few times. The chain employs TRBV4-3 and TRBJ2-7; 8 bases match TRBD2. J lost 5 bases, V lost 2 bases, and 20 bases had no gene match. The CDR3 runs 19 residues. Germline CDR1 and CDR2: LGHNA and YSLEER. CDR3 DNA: TGCGCCAGCAGCCAAATCGCCGGGGGGGGGCGAGTCCGGGCTCACGAGCAGTACTTC. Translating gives CASSQIAGGGRVRAHEQYF.

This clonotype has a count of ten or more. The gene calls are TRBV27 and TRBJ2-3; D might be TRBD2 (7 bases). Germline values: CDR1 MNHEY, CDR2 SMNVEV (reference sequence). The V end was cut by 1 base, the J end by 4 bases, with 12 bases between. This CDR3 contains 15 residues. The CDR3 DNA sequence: TGTGCCAGCAGTTTATACGGGGGGCCCTCAGATACGCAGTATTTT. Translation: CASSLYGGPSDTQYF.

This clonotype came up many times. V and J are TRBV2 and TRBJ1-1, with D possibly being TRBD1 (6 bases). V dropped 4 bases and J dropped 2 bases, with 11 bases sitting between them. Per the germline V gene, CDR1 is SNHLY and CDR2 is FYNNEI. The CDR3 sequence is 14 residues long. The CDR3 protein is CASSVVGANTEAFF. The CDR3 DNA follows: TGTGCCAGCAGTGTAGTGGGGGCCAACACTGAAGCTTTCTTT.